These 31 T cell receptor beta chains originate from one sample sequenced in a study of shared clonotypes between healthy human individuals. Sequenced by immunoSEQ multiplex PCR; TCRdb stores in-frame clones only, minus some. The table lists 330,000 or so clones, around four fifths of them singletons. Sequencing used memory CD4+ T cells sorted from blood. Specified subset: CD45RA-negative fraction. The receptor set was obtained from a young man in good health.

This clone was observed a single time. The chain recombines TRBV27 with TRBJ2-7; 12 bases match TRBD2. Per the germline V gene, CDR1 is MNHEY and CDR2 is SMNVEV (reference sequence). The CDR3 has 14 residues. Trimming removed 6 bases from V and 5 bases from J; junction bases left unmatched: 5. Written as DNA, the CDR3 is TGTGCCAGCAGGACTAGCGGGAGTAAGAACGAGCAGTACTTC. It codes for CASRTSGSKNEQYF.

This clone was detected only once. CDR3 residues: CATGTEPSFDEQFF. In DNA form, the CDR3 reads TGTGCCACGGGGACTGAGCCATCCTTTGATGAGCAGTTCTTC. V usage is TRBV10-3 and J usage is TRBJ2-1; maybe TRBD2 (6 bases). V was pared by 10 bases and J by 8 bases, with 21 bases between. Germline V gene sequence: CDR1 ENHRY, CDR2 SYGVKD. The CDR3 loop spans 14 amino acids.

This clone was counted at least ten times. The chain joins TRBV10-1 to TRBJ1-5, with D unresolved. Trimming left V 4 bases short and J 8 bases short, with 9 bases between. CDR3 length: 12 residues. CDR1 is WNHNN, CDR2 SYGVQD, per germline (reference sequence). CDR3 residues: CASSAPGEPQHF. The CDR3, as DNA: TGCGCCAGCAGTGCCCCCGGGGAGCCCCAGCATTTT.

This rearrangement joins TRBV27 to TRBJ1-1, with a possible D match to TRBD1 (5 bases). V shed 5 bases and J shed 1 base, with 17 bases lying between them. In germline, CDR1 is MNHEY, CDR2 SMNVEV (reference sequence). The CDR3 has 16 residues. The CDR3 spells CASSPIRQRGNTEAFF. The CDR3, as DNA: TGTGCCAGCAGTCCGATCCGACAGCGCGGGAACACTGAAGCTTTCTTT.

On this clone itself: The sample holds other DNA sequences that translate to the same CDR3. This sequence joins TRBV11-3 and TRBJ2-7; D may be TRBD1 or TRBD2 (5 bases each). V was shortened by 1 base and J by 6 bases, with 10 bases between the two germline ends. This CDR3 has 13 amino acids. Germline loops: CDR1 SGHNT, CDR2 YENEEA. As DNA, the CDR3 is TGTGCCAGCAGCTTAGGGTCGGGGCGCGAGCAGTACTTC. Amino acid sequence: CASSLGSGREQYF.

V usage is TRBV7-8 and J usage is TRBJ2-7; 8 bases are a match to TRBD2. CDR3 length: 15 residues. Germline V gives CDR1 SGHVS, CDR2 FQNEAQ. V gave up 5 bases and J gave up 6 bases; unmatched junction bases: 12. The chain's CDR3 is CASSPARGGSGEQYF. The CDR3 DNA reads as TGTGCCAGCAGCCCTGCTCGGGGGGGGTCGGGCGAGCAGTACTTC.

The chain recombines TRBV28 with TRBJ1-1; D is unclear. V lost 5 bases to trimming and J lost 6 bases, with 19 bases between them. The germline CDR1 and CDR2 sequences are MDHEN and SYDVKM. The CDR3 covers 15 residues. The CDR3 DNA reads TGTGCCAGCAGTCCTAACCCAGCGGGTTTCCCTGAAGCTTTCTTT. Its protein is CASSPNPAGFPEAFF.

The V call is TRBV7-6, the J call TRBJ1-5; D remains unclear. The length of the CDR3 is 14 residues. Trimming cost V 3 bases and J 7 bases, with 13 bases left between them. The germline CDR1 and CDR2 sequences are SGHVS and FNYEAQ. The CDR3 reads CASSLSVSEQPQHF. CDR3 DNA: TGTGCCAGCAGCTTGTCCGTCTCCGAACAGCCCCAGCATTTT.

The CDR3 is CASSLGGTGIREQYF. CDR3 DNA: TGCGCCAGCAGCTTGGGTGGGACAGGTATCCGCGAGCAGTACTTC. The chain is built from TRBV5-1 and TRBJ2-7; TRBD1 matches 8 bases. With 0 bases clipped from V and 6 bases from J, the junction kept 8 bases outside the gene matches. The germline V gene encodes CDR1 SGHRS and CDR2 YFSETQ. CDR3 size: 15 residues.

V gene TRBV5-1 combines with J gene TRBJ2-3, with D maybe TRBD1 (5 bases). Trimming took 5 bases from V and 2 from J, leaving 12 bases between them. CDR3 length equals 14 residues. The germline gives CDR1 SGHRS, CDR2 YFSETQ. CDR3 amino acids: CASRLGAVTDTQYF. DNA of the CDR3: TGCGCCAGCAGGCTAGGGGCGGTCACAGATACGCAGTATTTT.

V usage is TRBV4-2 and J usage is TRBJ1-2; D is unclear. CDR3 length equals 14 residues. Germline CDR1 reads LGHNA; CDR2 reads YNFKEQ. Between the trimmed V and J ends, which lost 0 bases and 1 base, there was a span of 6 bases. CDR3 in amino acids: CASSQDPFNYGYTF. CDR3 in DNA: TGTGCCAGCAGCCAAGATCCCTTTAACTATGGCTACACCTTC.

This clone was seen just once. The gene calls are TRBV18 and TRBJ2-7; D is possibly TRBD2 (6 bases). Germline V gene lookup returns CDR1 KGHSH and CDR2 LQKENI. This CDR3 spans 15 amino acids. V was trimmed by 2 bases and J by 6 bases, leaving 17 bases between them. Here the CDR3 reads CASSPSREAGGEQYF. CDR3 in DNA: TGTGCCAGCTCACCATCGAGGGAGGCCGGGGGCGAGCAGTACTTC.

The chain is built from TRBV4-3 and TRBJ2-7; no clear D gene. V was shortened by 0 bases and J by 8 bases, with 14 bases between the two germline ends. The V gene's germline CDR1 is LGHNA and CDR2 YSLEER. CDR3 size: 14 residues. Written as DNA, the CDR3 is TGCGCCAGCAGCCAAGAGGGCCTATTGGAGCAGCAGTACTTC. Residues: CASSQEGLLEQQYF.

V gene TRBV28 combines with J gene TRBJ1-5; TRBD1 is a possible D gene (5 bases). The length of the CDR3 is 14 residues. CDR1 MDHEN and CDR2 SYDVKM come from the germline V gene. The V gene lost 3 bases and the J gene lost 7 bases, with 13 bases spanning the gap. CDR3 nucleotides: TGTGCCAGCAGTTTCGCGAGGGGCTACCAGCCCCAGCATTTT. This sequence encodes CASSFARGYQPQHF.

The sample holds a few counts of this clone. The V call is TRBV9, the J call TRBJ2-1, with D possibly matching TRBD2 (6 bases). CDR1 is SGDLS and CDR2 is YYNGEE in the germline V gene. This CDR3 region has 15 residues. Trimming left V 3 bases short and J 6 bases short, with 16 bases between. The CDR3 region is CASSAGGMTSNEQFF. In nucleotides, the CDR3 is TGTGCCAGCAGCGCCGGCGGGATGACGTCCAATGAGCAGTTCTTC.

The J gene is TRBJ1-1, the V gene TRBV29-1; D unclear. The V end lost 5 bases, the J end lost 0 bases, and 7 bases lay between the germline ends. Looked up from germline, CDR1 is SQVTM and CDR2 is ANQGSEA. The CDR3 runs to 12 residues. For the CDR3, the DNA is TGCAGCGTTAACCCCATGAACACTGAAGCTTTCTTT. As protein: CSVNPMNTEAFF.

V gene TRBV7-9 combines with J gene TRBJ1-4, with a possible D match to TRBD1 (5 bases). The CDR3 runs to 15 residues. The germline CDR1 and CDR2 sequences are SEHNR and FQNEAQ (reference sequence). V lost 3 bases and J 3 bases, leaving 11 bases between the germline ends. CDR3 sequence reads: CASSFAGRANEKLFF. The CDR3, as DNA: TGTGCCAGCAGCTTTGCAGGGCGGGCTAATGAAAAACTGTTTTTT.

V is TRBV2 and J is TRBJ2-7, with 8 nucleotides matching TRBD1. Germline V gives CDR1 SNHLY, CDR2 FYNNEI. The CDR3 is made up of 18 amino acids. V trimming: 8 bases; J trimming: 1 base; junction bases outside the gene matches: 19. As DNA, the CDR3 is TGTGCCAGCGGCCCGTTGTGGACAGGGCTCAACCTTTCCTACGAGCAGTACTTC. It is translated as CASGPLWTGLNLSYEQYF.

The chain combines TRBV10-2 with TRBJ2-1; tentatively, D is TRBD1 or TRBD2 (5 bases each). The CDR3 consists of 12 residues. CDR1 WSHSY and CDR2 SAAADI come from the germline V gene. V was cut by 7 bases and J by 7 bases, with 11 bases left in between. The CDR3 reads CASTLGVNEQFF. DNA for the CDR3: TGCGCCAGCACCTTGGGGGTGAATGAGCAGTTCTTC.

The CDR3 DNA sequence: TGTGCCAGCTCACCGGGGGACGGGAGCGAAGCTTTCTTT. This gives the protein CASSPGDGSEAFF. This chain uses TRBV18 with TRBJ1-1; TRBD1 might be the D (5 bases). Germline CDR1 reads KGHSH; CDR2 reads LQKENI. The length of the CDR3 is 13 residues. The V and J ends lost 3 bases and 8 bases respectively, with 13 bases between them.

The chain combines TRBV7-3 with TRBJ2-1; 15 bases are a match to TRBD2. CDR1 and CDR2 from the germline V gene are SGHTA and FQGTGA. The J segment lost 10 bases and the V segment lost 5 bases, leaving 9 bases of the junction unmatched. CDR3 length: 16 amino acids. The CDR3 is CASSHRTSGRASEQFF. CDR3 nucleotides: TGTGCCAGCAGCCACAGGACTAGCGGGAGGGCTAGCGAGCAGTTCTTC.

The chain uses TRBV15 and TRBJ2-5; the D call may be TRBD1 or TRBD2 (5 bases each). With 5 bases removed from V and 5 bases from J, the gap between germline ends came to 18 bases. The CDR3 length is 15 residues. CDR1 LNHNV and CDR2 YYDKDF come from the germline V gene (reference sequence). The CDR3 DNA sequence: TGTGCCACCAGCGCGGGTGACAGTATAGGGGAGACCCAGTACTTC. Translating gives CATSAGDSIGETQYF.

A few counts support this clone. The V gene is TRBV29-1, the J gene TRBJ1-2, with 9 bases lining up with TRBD1. CDR3 length: 12 amino acids. Germline trimming cut 2 bases from V and 8 bases from J; bases unmatched to any gene: 3. Germline CDR1 SQVTM, CDR2 ANQGSEA. CDR3 sequence (DNA): TGCAGCGTTGAACTGGGGACAGGGGGCTACACCTTC. Translating it yields CSVELGTGGYTF.

The rearrangement uses TRBV5-1 and TRBJ2-5; D is unresolved. Trimming left V 2 bases short and J 3 bases short, with 8 bases between. The CDR3 length is 13 residues. CDR1 SGHRS and CDR2 YFSETQ come from the germline V gene. CDR3 bases: TGCGCCAGCAGCTTTACCCCGGAAGAGACCCAGTACTTC. It codes for CASSFTPEETQYF.

In regard to this clone: This sequence may be a read error, since a much larger clone differs from it by one base. The V and J genes are TRBV11-2 and TRBJ2-2; D tentatively reads TRBD1 or TRBD2 (5 bases each). The CDR3 covers 13 residues. The germline gives CDR1 SGHAT, CDR2 FQNNGV. The CDR3 DNA is TGTGCCAGCAGCTTAACGGACACCGGGGAGCTGTGTTTT. This encodes CASSLTDTGELCF.

This clone was detected only a few times. The J gene is TRBJ2-5, the V gene TRBV5-8; TRBD2 matches 11 bases. Germline trimming cut 4 bases from V and 4 bases from J; bases unmatched to any gene: 6. Germline loops: CDR1 SGHTS, CDR2 YDEGEE. The CDR3 contains 15 residues. The CDR3 DNA sequence: TGTGCCAGCAGCGGGGGGCTAGCGGGAGGAGAGACCCAGTACTTC. Protein: CASSGGLAGGETQYF. Looking up the rest from reference TRBV5-8 and TRBJ2-5 gives the full variable domain: EAGVTQSPTHLIKTRGQQATLRCSPISGHTSVYWYQQALGLGLQFLLWYDEGEERNRGNFPPRFSGRQFPNYSSELNVNALELEDSALYLCASSGGLAGGETQYFGPGTRLLVL.

In the case of this clone: Being one base from a much bigger clone, this may be a read error. At the DNA level, this CDR3 is encoded by other sequences in the same sample as well. The chain carries TRBV6-5 and TRBJ1-2, with unresolved D. CDR1 MNHEY and CDR2 SVGAGI come from the germline V gene. The CDR3 has 14 amino acids. With 0 bases removed from V and 4 bases from J, the gap between germline ends came to 9 bases. The CDR3 DNA reads TGTGCCAGCAGTTACTCGCAGGCCCCCTATGGCTACACCTTC. Translated: CASSYSQAPYGYTF.

This clone came up a few times. The gene calls are TRBV28 and TRBJ2-1; D uncertain. Germline V gene data show CDR1 as MDHEN and CDR2 as SYDVKM. The germline V and J ends were trimmed by 5 bases and 4 bases, with 12 bases remaining between them. This CDR3 has 14 amino acids. The CDR3 DNA reads as TGTGCCAGCAGTGGGCACGGGCAATACAATGAGCAGTTCTTC. Protein sequence: CASSGHGQYNEQFF. The full variable domain, with the rest looked up from reference TRBV28 and TRBJ2-1, is DVKVTQSSRYLVKRTGEKVFLECVQDMDHENMFWYRQDPGLGLRLIYFSYDVKMKEKGDIPEGYSVSREKKERFSLILESASTNQTSMYLCASSGHGQYNEQFFGPGTRLTVL.

This sequence joins TRBV7-7 and TRBJ2-5; 11 nucleotides agree with TRBD1. J lost 4 bases, V lost 5 bases, and 3 bases had no gene match. CDR3 size: 14 residues. Germline loops: CDR1 SSHAT, CDR2 FNYEAQ (reference sequence). The CDR3 coding sequence is TGTGCCAGCAGCCGGGACAGGGGGACAGAGACCCAGTACTTC. Protein: CASSRDRGTETQYF.

The rearrangement joins TRBV15 to TRBJ2-1; 10 bases line up with TRBD2. Germline V gene data show CDR1 as LNHNV and CDR2 as YYDKDF (reference sequence). This CDR3 spans 15 amino acids. V lost 5 bases, J lost 2 bases, and 3 bases stayed unmatched. The CDR3 loop is CATSPGTSAYNEQFF. The CDR3, as DNA: TGTGCCACCAGCCCCGGGACTAGCGCCTACAATGAGCAGTTCTTC.

This chain links TRBV11-2 with TRBJ1-2; D is unclear. Germline CDR1 and CDR2: SGHAT and FQNNGV. This CDR3 has 14 residues. Trimming took 0 bases from V and 5 from J, leaving 10 bases between them. CDR3 in amino acids: CASSLEGRQYGYTF. As DNA, the CDR3 is TGTGCCAGCAGCTTAGAGGGAAGGCAATATGGCTACACCTTC.